Listed below are T cell receptor beta chains from one sample, sequenced in a study of beta chain features in type 1 diabetes. Profiled with immunoSEQ multiplex PCR; TCRdb holds only in-frame clones, not every one. The data contain over 150,000 clones, approximately 8% of them seen just once; the ten biggest clones take up 0.5%. Material: central memory CD4+ T cells from blood. Receptors were obtained from a young man with type 1 diabetes. CDR3s include the opening cysteine and the closing phenylalanine or tryptophan. A D gene is named only where the DNA matches it firmly. The size entry is marked missing in some rows and otherwise reads once, few, many or a size class.

CDR3 protein: CASSRTAGNTIYF
CDR3 DNA: TGTGCCAGCAGCCGGACTGCTGGAAACACCATATATTTT
J gene: TRBJ1-3
D gene: -
V gene: TRBV7-9
clone size: -

CDR3 protein: CASRTSGSTGYFEQYF
CDR3 DNA: TGTGCCAGCAGGACTAGCGGGAGTACCGGCTATTTCGAGCAGTACTTC
J gene: TRBJ2-7
D gene: TRBD2
V gene: TRBV28
clone size: -

CDR3 protein: CASSPTGTSNYGYTF
CDR3 DNA: TGTGCCAGCAGCCCCACGGGGACATCTAACTATGGCTACACCTTC
J gene: TRBJ1-2
D gene: -
V gene: TRBV7-9
clone size: few

CDR3 protein: CASSEGWDRSNSPLHF
CDR3 DNA: TGTGCCAGCAGTGAAGGTTGGGACAGGTCGAATTCACCCCTCCACTTT
J gene: TRBJ1-6
D gene: TRBD1
V gene: TRBV2
clone size: -

CDR3 protein: CASSSQGFYGYTF
CDR3 DNA: TGTGCCAGCAGCTCCCAGGGGTTCTATGGCTACACCTTC
J gene: TRBJ1-2
D gene: -
V gene: TRBV11-2
clone size: many

CDR3 protein: CASSLDRGIFGTEAFF
CDR3 DNA: TGTGCCAGCAGTTTAGACAGGGGGATATTTGGCACTGAAGCTTTCTTT
J gene: TRBJ1-1
D gene: TRBD1
V gene: TRBV28
clone size: few

CDR3 protein: CASLAHRGNTEAFF
CDR3 DNA: TGTGCCAGCCTAGCTCACAGGGGGAACACTGAAGCTTTCTTT
J gene: TRBJ1-1
D gene: TRBD1
V gene: TRBV7-2
clone size: few

CDR3 protein: CASSSDGGGLIYGYTF
CDR3 DNA: TGTGCCAGCAGTTCCGACGGAGGGGGCCTGATCTATGGCTACACCTTC
J gene: TRBJ1-2
D gene: TRBD1
V gene: TRBV28
clone size: -

CDR3 protein: CAISQRGQGSNTEAFF
CDR3 DNA: TGTGCCATCAGCCAAAGGGGACAGGGGTCGAACACTGAAGCTTTCTTT
J gene: TRBJ1-1
D gene: TRBD1
V gene: TRBV10-3
clone size: once

CDR3 protein: CASSPQGGVYEQYF
CDR3 DNA: TGTGCCAGCAGCCCTCAAGGGGGGGTCTACGAGCAGTACTTC
J gene: TRBJ2-7
D gene: -
V gene: TRBV7-9
clone size: few

CDR3 protein: CASRLITTGNTIYF
CDR3 DNA: TGTGCCAGCAGACTGATCACGACTGGAAACACCATATATTTT
J gene: TRBJ1-3
D gene: -
V gene: TRBV5-7
clone size: few